This note documents a single T cell receptor (beta chain) sequence. Its cognate antigen has yet to be identified. Base-call qualities are not available, and no considerably larger clone is one nucleotide away. These data belong to a study of post-analysis software for immune sequencing data (dated by TCRdb to between 2014 and 2017). Turning to the overall study: Disease courses on record covered relapsing-remitting, secondary progressive and progressive-relapsing multiple sclerosis, though some patients had no subtype annotation. The multiple sclerosis patient repertoires were compared with 10 to 12 previously published healthy control repertoires from donors aged about 6 to 28 years. A subset of samples was prepared in parallel using single-end sample barcoding, then pooled and co-amplified after Illumina adapter ligation.

Library creation used PCR. Sequenced on an Illumina HiSeq 2500. To reduce PCR and sequencing biases, unique molecular identifiers were incorporated into the TCR beta cDNA libraries. About 0.5 million cDNA molecules were obtained for every 1 to 10 million input T cells, so each molecule roughly corresponded to one T cell. Patient libraries were prepared and sequenced with the same protocol used for the earlier healthy control dataset. Samples belonging to the same batch were prepared together, multiplexed and sequenced on a shared HiSeq lane. The original methods were these. MIGEC handled the raw barcoded reads, throwing out single-read molecular identifier groups before consensus assembly and CDR3 extraction. VDJtools was used for post-analysis of the clonotype tables, and diversity was normalized by down-sampling every dataset to the size of the smallest sample. In repertoire overlap clustering, CDR3 amino acid sequences, but not nucleotide sequences, were matched to correct batch-related cross-sample contamination. Clones were called with MiXCR by TCRdb after fastp trimmed the public reads at Q25, and only in-frame beta chains were retained. Rows matching on CDR3 protein sequence are summarized as one entry with the most common DNA and genes. These V and J calls rely on TCRdb rather than the paper's analysis. The sample table contains about 760,000 distinct CDR3 sequences; only one count was recorded for roughly 30% of them. The ten biggest clones cover under 0.7% of the sample.

CDR1 and CDR2 (SGHRS, YFSETQ) derive from the germline V gene. V is shortened by 4 bases, J by 2 bases, and the region joining them spans 10 bases. The CDR3, from cysteine to phenylalanine, totals 14 residues. CDR3 DNA only is kept here, 42 bases in frame from base 1. To demonstrate the VDJtools post-analysis software, TCR beta repertoires were profiled from the peripheral blood of some 12 young patients with multiple sclerosis. The multiple sclerosis patients were children and adolescents between roughly 6 and 16 years of age. Summary of the overall study and its limitations: Significantly higher frequencies in patients than in controls were found for five or six TRBV segments, including TRBV5-6, TRBV5-1 and TRBV20-1. Significantly lower normalized Chao1 diversity was found in multiple sclerosis patients than in controls, suggesting substantial peripheral T-cell clonal expansion. The multiple sclerosis patient group was slightly younger than the control group. When samples were clustered directly using the F measure, samples prepared in the same batch co-clustered strongly, which prompted a batch-effect correction.

This sequence was found in a girl aged 10 to 17 with multiple sclerosis. The chain joins TRBV5-1 to TRBJ2-1; confidence is insufficient to name the D gene. The material sequenced was blood. The nucleotide sequence is TGCGCCAGCAGCCAGGACCCAACCTACAATGAGCAGTTCTTC. This is translated as CASSQDPTYNEQFF.